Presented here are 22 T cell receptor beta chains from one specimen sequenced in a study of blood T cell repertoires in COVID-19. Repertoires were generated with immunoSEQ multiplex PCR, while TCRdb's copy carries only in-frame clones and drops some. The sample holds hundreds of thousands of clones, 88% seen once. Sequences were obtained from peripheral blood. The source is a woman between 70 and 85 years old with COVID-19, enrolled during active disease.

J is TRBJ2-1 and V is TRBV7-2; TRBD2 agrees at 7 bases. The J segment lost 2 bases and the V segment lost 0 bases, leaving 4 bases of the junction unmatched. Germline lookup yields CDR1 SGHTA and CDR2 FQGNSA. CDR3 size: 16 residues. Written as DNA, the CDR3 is TGTGCCAGCAGCTTAGCGCCAGCGGGAACCTACAATGAGCAGTTCTTC. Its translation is CASSLAPAGTYNEQFF.

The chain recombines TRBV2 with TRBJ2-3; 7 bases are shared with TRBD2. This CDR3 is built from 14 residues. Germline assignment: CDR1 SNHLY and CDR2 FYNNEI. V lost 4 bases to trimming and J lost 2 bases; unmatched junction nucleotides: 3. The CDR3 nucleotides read TGTGCCAGCAGTGTTCTAGCGGCCACAGATACGCAGTATTTT. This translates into CASSVLAATDTQYF.

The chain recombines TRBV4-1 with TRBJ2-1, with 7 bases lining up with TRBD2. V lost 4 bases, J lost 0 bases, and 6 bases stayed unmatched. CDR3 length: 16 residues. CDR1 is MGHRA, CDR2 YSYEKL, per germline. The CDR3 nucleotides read TGCGCCAGCAGCCCGGGAGGCGGGAGCTCCTACAATGAGCAGTTCTTC. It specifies CASSPGGGSSYNEQFF.

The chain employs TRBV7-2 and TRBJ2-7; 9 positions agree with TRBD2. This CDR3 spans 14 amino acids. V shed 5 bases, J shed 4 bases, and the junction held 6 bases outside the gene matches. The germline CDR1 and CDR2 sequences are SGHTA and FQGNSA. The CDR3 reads CASSPRGGVYEQYF. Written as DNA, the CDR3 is TGTGCCAGCAGCCCCCGCGGGGGGGTTTACGAGCAGTACTTC.

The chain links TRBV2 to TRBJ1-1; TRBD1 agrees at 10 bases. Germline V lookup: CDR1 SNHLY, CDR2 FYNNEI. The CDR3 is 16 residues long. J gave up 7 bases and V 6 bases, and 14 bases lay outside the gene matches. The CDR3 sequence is CASRDPGQGRFGEAFF. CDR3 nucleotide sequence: TGTGCCAGCAGGGACCCGGGACAGGGGAGGTTTGGTGAAGCTTTCTTT.

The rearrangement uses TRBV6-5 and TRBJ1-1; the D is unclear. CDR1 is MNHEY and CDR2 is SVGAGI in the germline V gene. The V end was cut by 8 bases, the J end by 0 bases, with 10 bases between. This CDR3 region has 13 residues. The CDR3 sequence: CASARQMNTEAFF. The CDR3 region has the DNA TGTGCCAGCGCCCGTCAGATGAACACTGAAGCTTTCTTT.

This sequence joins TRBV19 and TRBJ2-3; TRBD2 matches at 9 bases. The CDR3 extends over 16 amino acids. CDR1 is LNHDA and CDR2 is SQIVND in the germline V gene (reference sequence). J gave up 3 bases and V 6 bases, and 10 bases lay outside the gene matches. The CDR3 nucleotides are TGTGCCAGTAGCCGACGTTGGCGGGGGGGGACAGATACGCAGTATTTT. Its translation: CASSRRWRGGTDTQYF.

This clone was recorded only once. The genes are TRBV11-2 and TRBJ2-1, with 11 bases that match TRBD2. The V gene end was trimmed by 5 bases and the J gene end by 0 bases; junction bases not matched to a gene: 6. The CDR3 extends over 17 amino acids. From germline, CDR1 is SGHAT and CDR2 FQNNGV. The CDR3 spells CASSARLAGSSYNEQFF. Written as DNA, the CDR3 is TGTGCCAGCAGCGCCCGACTAGCGGGGAGCTCCTACAATGAGCAGTTCTTC. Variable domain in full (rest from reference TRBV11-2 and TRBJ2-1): EAGVAQSPRYKIIEKRQSVAFWCNPISGHATLYWYQQILGQGPKLLIQFQNNGVVDDSQLPKDRFSAERLKGVDSTLKIQPAKLEDSAVYLCASSARLAGSSYNEQFFGPGTRLTVL.

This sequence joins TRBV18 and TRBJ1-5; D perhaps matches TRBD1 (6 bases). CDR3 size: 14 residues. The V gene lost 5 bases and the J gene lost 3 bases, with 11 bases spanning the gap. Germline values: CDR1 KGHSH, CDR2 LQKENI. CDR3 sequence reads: CASSRQEHNQPQHF. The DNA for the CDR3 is TGTGCCAGCTCAAGACAGGAACACAATCAGCCCCAGCATTTT. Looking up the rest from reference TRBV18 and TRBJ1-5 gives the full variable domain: NAGVMQNPRHLVRRRGQEARLRCSPMKGHSHVYWYRQLPEEGLKFMVYLQKENIIDESGMPKERFSAEFPKEGPSILRIQQVVRGDSAAYFCASSRQEHNQPQHFGDGTRLSIL.

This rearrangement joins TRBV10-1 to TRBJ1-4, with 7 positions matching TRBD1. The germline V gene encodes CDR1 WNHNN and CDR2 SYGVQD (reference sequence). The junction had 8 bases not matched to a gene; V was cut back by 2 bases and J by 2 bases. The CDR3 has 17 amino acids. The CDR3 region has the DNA TGCGCCAGCAGTGAGACGGCAGGGGGAGCGACTAATGAAAAACTGTTTTTT. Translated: CASSETAGGATNEKLFF.

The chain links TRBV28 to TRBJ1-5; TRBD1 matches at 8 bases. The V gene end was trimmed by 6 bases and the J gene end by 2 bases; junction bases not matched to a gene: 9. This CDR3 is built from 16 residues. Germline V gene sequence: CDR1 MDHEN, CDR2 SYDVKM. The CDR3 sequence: CASRLQGAWGNQPQHF. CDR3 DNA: TGTGCCAGCAGACTCCAGGGGGCCTGGGGCAATCAGCCCCAGCATTTT. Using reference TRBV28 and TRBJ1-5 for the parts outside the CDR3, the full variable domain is DVKVTQSSRYLVKRTGEKVFLECVQDMDHENMFWYRQDPGLGLRLIYFSYDVKMKEKGDIPEGYSVSREKKERFSLILESASTNQTSMYLCASRLQGAWGNQPQHFGDGTRLSIL.

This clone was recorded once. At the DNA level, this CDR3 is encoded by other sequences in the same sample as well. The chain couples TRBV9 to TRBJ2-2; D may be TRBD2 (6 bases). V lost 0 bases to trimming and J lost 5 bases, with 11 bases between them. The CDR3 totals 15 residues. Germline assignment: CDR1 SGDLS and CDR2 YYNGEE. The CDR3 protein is CASSVVGGPTGELFF. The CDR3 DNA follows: TGTGCCAGCAGCGTAGTCGGGGGACCAACCGGGGAGCTGTTTTTT.

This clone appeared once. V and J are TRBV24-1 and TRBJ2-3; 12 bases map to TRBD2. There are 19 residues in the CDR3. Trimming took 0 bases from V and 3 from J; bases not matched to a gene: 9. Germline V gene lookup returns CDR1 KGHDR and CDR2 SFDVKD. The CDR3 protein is CATSDLRSSGRAGTDTQYF. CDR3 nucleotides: TGTGCCACCAGTGATTTGAGGTCTAGCGGGAGGGCCGGGACAGATACGCAGTATTTT.

Here the CDR3 reads CASSRLAETYEQYF. The DNA of the CDR3 is TGCGCCAGCAGCCGACTAGCGGAGACCTACGAGCAGTACTTC. The rearrangement uses TRBV4-1 and TRBJ2-7, with 9 bases identical to TRBD2. This CDR3 is 14 amino acids long. Germline CDR1 reads MGHRA; CDR2 reads YSYEKL. V gave up 4 bases and J gave up 2 bases; unmatched junction bases: 3.

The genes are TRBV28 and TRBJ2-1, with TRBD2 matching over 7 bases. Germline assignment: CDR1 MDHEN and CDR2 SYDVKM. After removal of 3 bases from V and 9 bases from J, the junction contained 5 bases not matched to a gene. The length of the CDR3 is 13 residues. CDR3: CASSFWREFEQFF. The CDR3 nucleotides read TGTGCCAGCAGTTTTTGGCGGGAGTTTGAGCAGTTCTTC.

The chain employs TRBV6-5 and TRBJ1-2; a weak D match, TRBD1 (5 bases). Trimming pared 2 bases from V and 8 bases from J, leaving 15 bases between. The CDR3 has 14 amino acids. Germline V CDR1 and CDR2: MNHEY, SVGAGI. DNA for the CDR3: TGTGCCAGCAGTTACACTCAGGGATTGCGGGGCTACACCTTC. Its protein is CASSYTQGLRGYTF.

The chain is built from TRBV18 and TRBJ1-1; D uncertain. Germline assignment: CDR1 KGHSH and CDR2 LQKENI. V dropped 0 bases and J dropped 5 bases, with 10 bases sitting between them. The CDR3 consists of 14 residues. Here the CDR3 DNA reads TGTGCCAGCTCACCACCAGGTAGCCGGACTGAAGCTTTCTTT. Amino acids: CASSPPGSRTEAFF.

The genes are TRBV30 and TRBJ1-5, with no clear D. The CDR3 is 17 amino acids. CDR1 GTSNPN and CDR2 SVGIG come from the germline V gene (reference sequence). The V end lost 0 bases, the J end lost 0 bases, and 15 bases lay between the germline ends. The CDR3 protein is CAWSVGVGSTSNQPQHF. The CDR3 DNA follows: TGTGCCTGGAGTGTCGGGGTAGGTAGTACTAGCAATCAGCCCCAGCATTTT. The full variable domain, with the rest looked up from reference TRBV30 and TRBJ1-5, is SQTIHQWPATLVQPVGSPLSLECTVEGTSNPNLYWYRQAAGRGLQLLFYSVGIGQISSEVPQNLSASRPQDRQFILSSKKLLLSDSGFYLCAWSVGVGSTSNQPQHFGDGTRLSIL.

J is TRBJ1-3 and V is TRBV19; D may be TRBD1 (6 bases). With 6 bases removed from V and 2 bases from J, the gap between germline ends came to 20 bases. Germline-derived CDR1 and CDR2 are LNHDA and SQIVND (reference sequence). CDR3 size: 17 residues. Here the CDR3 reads CASSAYRELNAGNTIYF. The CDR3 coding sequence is TGTGCCAGTAGCGCTTACAGGGAATTAAATGCTGGAAACACCATATATTTT.

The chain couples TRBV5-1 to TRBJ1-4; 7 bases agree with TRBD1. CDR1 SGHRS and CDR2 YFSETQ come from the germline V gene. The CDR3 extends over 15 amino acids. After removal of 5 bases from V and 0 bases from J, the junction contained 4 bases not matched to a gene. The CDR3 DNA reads TGCGCCAGCAGACTGGGACAGTCAACTAATGAAAAACTGTTTTTT. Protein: CASRLGQSTNEKLFF.

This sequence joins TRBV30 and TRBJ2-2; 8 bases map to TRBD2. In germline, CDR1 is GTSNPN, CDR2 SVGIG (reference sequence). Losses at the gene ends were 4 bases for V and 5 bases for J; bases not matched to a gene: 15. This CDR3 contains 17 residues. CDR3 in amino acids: CAWKYHPRGRKTGELFF. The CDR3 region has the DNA TGTGCCTGGAAGTACCATCCTCGCGGGAGGAAGACCGGGGAGCTGTTTTTT.

CDR3: CATSELKDTNQETQYF. In nucleotides, the CDR3 is TGTGCCACCAGTGAACTTAAGGACACGAACCAAGAGACCCAGTACTTC. V and J are TRBV24-1 and TRBJ2-5, with D possibly TRBD1 on 5 matching bases. The V gene's germline CDR1 is KGHDR and CDR2 SFDVKD. This CDR3 is built from 16 residues. Trimming pared 4 bases from V and 0 bases from J, leaving 14 bases between.